The 18 T cell receptor beta chains below all came from one sample that was sequenced in a study of OX40 agonist ivuxolimab in advanced cancers. The repertoire was sequenced with immunoSEQ multiplex PCR; TCRdb's copy has only in-frame clones and lacks some. This table has tens of thousands of clones, approximately 84% appearing once. Sequenced material: CD4+ or CD8+ T cells sorted from blood, taken in a trial of the OX40 agonist ivuxolimab. The source of these receptors is an adult with an advanced solid tumor such as melanoma, head and neck, liver or kidney cancer.

This chain links TRBV19 with TRBJ2-2; D unresolved. There are 11 residues in the CDR3. Germline V gene sequence: CDR1 LNHDA, CDR2 SQIVND (reference sequence). Between the trimmed V and J ends, which lost 3 bases and 5 bases, there was a span of 1 base. The CDR3 is CASSMTGELFF. CDR3 sequence (DNA): TGTGCCAGTAGTATGACCGGGGAGCTGTTTTTT.

This rearrangement joins TRBV28 to TRBJ2-3; weak D call: TRBD2 (6 bases). The CDR3 covers 13 residues. In germline, CDR1 is MDHEN, CDR2 SYDVKM. V was clipped by 11 bases and J by 2 bases, with 14 bases between them. The CDR3 DNA sequence: TGTGCCTGTTCGCCGGGAGCCACAGATACGCAGTATTTT. It specifies CACSPGATDTQYF.

The chain couples TRBV6-5 to TRBJ2-5, with 10 positions matching TRBD1. J gave up 4 bases and V 6 bases, and 5 bases lay outside the gene matches. Germline CDR1 is MNHEY and CDR2 is SVGAGI. There are 14 residues in the CDR3. This chain's CDR3 is CASSPGTGVETQYF. CDR3 nucleotides: TGTGCCAGCAGCCCCGGGACAGGGGTAGAGACCCAGTACTTC.

With respect to this clone: The junction departs from germline at one end; a sequencing error may be responsible. J is TRBJ2-1 and V is TRBV18; no clear D gene. The length of the CDR3 is 18 residues. Looked up from germline, CDR1 is KGHSH and CDR2 is LQKENI. CDR3: CASSPSSSRPPSDNEQFF. CDR3 bases: TGTGCCAGCTCACCGAGTAGTTCTCGGCCTCCCTCCGACAATGAGCAGTTCTTC.

This chain joins TRBV5-6 and TRBJ2-1; the D gene is possibly TRBD2 (5 bases). Trimming pared 2 bases from V and 5 bases from J, leaving 20 bases between. Germline CDR1 is SGHDT and CDR2 is YYEEEE. This CDR3 is built from 17 residues. This CDR3 is CASSFIKGLALDNEQFF. The CDR3 region has the DNA TGTGCCAGCAGCTTCATCAAAGGACTGGCACTCGACAATGAGCAGTTCTTC. The whole variable domain, filled in from reference TRBV5-6 and TRBJ2-1, reads DAGVTQSPTHLIKTRGQQVTLRCSPKSGHDTVSWYQQALGQGPQFIFQYYEEEERQRGNFPDRFSGHQFPNYSSELNVNALLLGDSALYLCASSFIKGLALDNEQFFGPGTRLTVL.

The chain links TRBV12-5 to TRBJ1-3; D unclear. V lost 4 bases and J lost 5, with 6 bases in between. CDR1 and CDR2 from the germline V gene are LGHNT and FRNRAP. CDR3 length equals 12 residues. The CDR3 nucleotides are TGTGCTAGTGGTTCCCAGAGAAACACCATATATTTT. Protein product: CASGSQRNTIYF. Drawing the rest from reference TRBV12-5 and TRBJ1-3, the complete variable domain is DARVTQTPRHKVTEMGQEVTMRCQPILGHNTVFWYRQTMMQGLELLAYFRNRAPLDDSGMPKDRFSAEMPDATLATLKIQPSEPRDSAVYFCASGSQRNTIYFGEGSWLTVV.

This chain connects TRBV7-9 to TRBJ1-2; 7 positions agree with TRBD1. CDR3 length equals 15 residues. The V and J ends lost 1 base and 4 bases, in that order; junction bases with no gene match: 6. Germline V CDR1 and CDR2: SEHNR, FQNEAQ (reference sequence). This chain's CDR3 is CASSLVAGGPYGYTF. CDR3 DNA: TGTGCCAGCAGCTTAGTGGCAGGGGGACCCTATGGCTACACCTTC.

The chain couples TRBV5-5 to TRBJ2-1; D remains ambiguous. Germline V gene lookup returns CDR1 SGHKS and CDR2 YYEKEE (reference sequence). The V gene lost 5 bases and the J gene lost 5 bases, with 17 bases spanning the gap. CDR3 length: 15 amino acids. DNA of the CDR3: TGTGCCAGCAGTCCTGGGTCTTCCTTCAACAATGAGCAGTTCTTC. Translation: CASSPGSSFNNEQFF.

The rearrangement uses TRBV6-1 and TRBJ2-1; TRBD2 matches 7 bases. The CDR3 is 15 residues long. Germline V gene sequence: CDR1 MNHNS, CDR2 SASEGT. With 2 bases clipped from V and 3 bases from J, the junction kept 4 bases outside the gene matches. The CDR3 sequence: CASSEQAGSYNEQFF. CDR3 nucleotide sequence: TGTGCCAGCAGTGAACAAGCGGGAAGCTACAATGAGCAGTTCTTC.

The chain has TRBV2 and TRBJ2-7; 8 bases are a match to TRBD1. The CDR3 loop spans 13 amino acids. V shed 6 bases, J shed 4 bases, and the junction held 5 bases outside the gene matches. Germline CDR1 is SNHLY and CDR2 is FYNNEI. The CDR3 bases are TGTGCCAGCAGGACCGACAGGGGATACGAGCAGTACTTC. It codes for CASRTDRGYEQYF.

The chain has TRBV15 and TRBJ2-3, with TRBD1 matching 9 bases. Germline CDR1 and CDR2: LNHNV and YYDKDF (reference sequence). V was pared by 0 bases and J by 5 bases, with 3 bases of the junction left unmatched. The CDR3 spans 15 residues. The CDR3 here is CATSRDDRGEDTQYF. The CDR3 DNA reads TGTGCCACCAGCAGAGATGACAGGGGGGAAGATACGCAGTATTTT.

This chain uses TRBV7-9 with TRBJ2-2; no definite D call. Germline values: CDR1 SEHNR, CDR2 FQNEAQ (reference sequence). The CDR3 is 14 amino acids. Trimming pared 2 bases from V and 1 base from J, leaving 5 bases between. This CDR3 is CASSLRVNTGELFF. DNA of the CDR3: TGTGCCAGCAGCTTAAGGGTGAACACCGGGGAGCTGTTTTTT.

The chain recombines TRBV18 with TRBJ1-3, with D unresolved. V was clipped by 3 bases and J by 0 bases, with 15 bases between them. The length of the CDR3 is 17 residues. CDR1 is KGHSH and CDR2 is LQKENI in the germline V gene. CDR3 nucleotides: TGTGCCAGCTCACCCTCTTCGGTGGGGAGCTCTGGAAACACCATATATTTT. Its translation is CASSPSSVGSSGNTIYF.

The chain links TRBV15 to TRBJ1-5; D not resolved. Trimming removed 1 base at V and 7 bases at J, with 11 bases between. The germline gives CDR1 LNHNV, CDR2 YYDKDF (reference sequence). The CDR3 consists of 14 residues. The CDR3 sequence: CATSRGHPGQPQHF. CDR3 sequence (DNA): TGTGCCACCAGCAGAGGCCACCCGGGACAGCCCCAGCATTTT.

This clone has a single count. The J gene is TRBJ2-1, the V gene TRBV27, with D perhaps being TRBD1 or TRBD2 (5 bases each). The V end was cut by 8 bases, the J end by 5 bases, with 22 bases between. The CDR3 sequence is 16 residues long. Germline assignment: CDR1 MNHEY and CDR2 SMNVEV (reference sequence). CDR3 sequence: CASGGLRGRAHNEQFF. As DNA, the CDR3 is TGTGCCAGCGGAGGCTTAAGGGGCAGGGCGCACAATGAGCAGTTCTTC.

The chain links TRBV5-6 to TRBJ2-1, with TRBD2 as a possible D gene (5 bases). The CDR3 runs 17 residues. The ends were cut back, 3 bases at V and 3 bases at J, with 19 bases in the middle. CDR1 is SGHDT, CDR2 YYEEEE, per germline. CDR3 nucleotides: TGTGCCAGCAGCTCGTTTACCGGGAACTTAAACTACAATGAGCAGTTCTTC. Its translation is CASSSFTGNLNYNEQFF.

The rearrangement joins TRBV10-3 to TRBJ2-7; D might be TRBD2 (5 bases). The CDR3 runs to 12 residues. The V gene lost 7 bases and the J gene lost 5 bases, with 12 bases spanning the gap. The germline gives CDR1 ENHRY, CDR2 SYGVKD. In DNA, the CDR3 is TGTGCCATCACCTCAAAGGAGGACGAGCAGTACTTC. This encodes CAITSKEDEQYF.

The chain uses TRBV6-5 and TRBJ2-3, with a tentative D call TRBD1 (5 bases). The CDR3 has 15 residues. Germline V lookup: CDR1 MNHEY, CDR2 SVGAGI. V dropped 4 bases and J dropped 2 bases, with 13 bases sitting between them. The CDR3 sequence is CASSFDDRNTDTQYF. The DNA for the CDR3 is TGTGCCAGCAGTTTCGACGACAGAAACACAGATACGCAGTATTTT.